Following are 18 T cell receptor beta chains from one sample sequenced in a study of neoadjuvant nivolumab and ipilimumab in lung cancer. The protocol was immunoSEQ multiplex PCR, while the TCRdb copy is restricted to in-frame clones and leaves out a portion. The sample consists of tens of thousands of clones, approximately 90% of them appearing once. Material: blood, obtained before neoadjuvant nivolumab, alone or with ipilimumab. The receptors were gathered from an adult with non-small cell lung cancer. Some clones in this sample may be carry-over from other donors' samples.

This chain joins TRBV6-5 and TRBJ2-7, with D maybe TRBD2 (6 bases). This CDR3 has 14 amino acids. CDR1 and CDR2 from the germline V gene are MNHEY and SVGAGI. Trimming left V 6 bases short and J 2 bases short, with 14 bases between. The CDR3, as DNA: TGTGCCAGCAGGGAGGGCGGGGTCCCCTACGAGCAGTACTTC. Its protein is CASREGGVPYEQYF.

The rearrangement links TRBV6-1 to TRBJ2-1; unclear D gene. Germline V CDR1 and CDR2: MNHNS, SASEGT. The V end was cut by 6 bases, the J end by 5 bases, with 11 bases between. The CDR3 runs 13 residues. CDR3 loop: CASSPGVDNEQFF. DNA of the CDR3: TGTGCCAGCAGCCCAGGCGTCGACAATGAGCAGTTCTTC.

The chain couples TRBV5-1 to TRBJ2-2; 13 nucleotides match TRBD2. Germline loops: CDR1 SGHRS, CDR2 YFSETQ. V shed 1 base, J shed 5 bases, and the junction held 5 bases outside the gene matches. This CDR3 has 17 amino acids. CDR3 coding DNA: TGCGCCAGCAGCTTGCGGACTAGCGGGAGTCTTACCGGGGAGCTGTTTTTT. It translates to CASSLRTSGSLTGELFF.

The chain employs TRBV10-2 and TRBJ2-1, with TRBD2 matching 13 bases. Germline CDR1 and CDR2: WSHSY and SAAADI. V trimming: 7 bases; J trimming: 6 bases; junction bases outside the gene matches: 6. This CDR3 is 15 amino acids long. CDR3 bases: TGCGCCAGCAAAGTTACTAGCGGGAGGGTCAATGAGCAGTTCTTC. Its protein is CASKVTSGRVNEQFF.

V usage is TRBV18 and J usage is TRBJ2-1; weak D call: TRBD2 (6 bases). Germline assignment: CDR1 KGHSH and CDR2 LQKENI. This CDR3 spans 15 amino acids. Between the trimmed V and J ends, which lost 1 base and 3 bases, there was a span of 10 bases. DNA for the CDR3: TGTGCCAGCTCACCACGGGAGGTCCACTACAATGAGCAGTTCTTC. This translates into CASSPREVHYNEQFF.

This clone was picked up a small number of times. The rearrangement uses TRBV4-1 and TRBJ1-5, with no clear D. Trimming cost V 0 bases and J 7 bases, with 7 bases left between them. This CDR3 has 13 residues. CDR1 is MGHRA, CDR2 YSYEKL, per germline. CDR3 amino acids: CASSQDREQPQHF. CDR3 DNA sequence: TGCGCCAGCAGCCAAGATCGGGAACAGCCCCAGCATTTT.

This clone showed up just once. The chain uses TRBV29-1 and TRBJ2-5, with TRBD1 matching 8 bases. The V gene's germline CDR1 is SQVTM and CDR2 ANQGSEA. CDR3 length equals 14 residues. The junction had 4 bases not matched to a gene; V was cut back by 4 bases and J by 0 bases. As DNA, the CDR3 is TGCAGCGTTGGACAGGGGCTGTACCAAGAGACCCAGTACTTC. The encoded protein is CSVGQGLYQETQYF. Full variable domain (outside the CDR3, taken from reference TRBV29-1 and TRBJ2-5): SAVISQKPSRDICQRGTSLTIQCQVDSQVTMMFWYRQQPGQSLTLIATANQGSEATYESGFVIDKFPISRPNLTFSTLTVSNMSPEDSSIYLCSVGQGLYQETQYFGPGTRLLVL.

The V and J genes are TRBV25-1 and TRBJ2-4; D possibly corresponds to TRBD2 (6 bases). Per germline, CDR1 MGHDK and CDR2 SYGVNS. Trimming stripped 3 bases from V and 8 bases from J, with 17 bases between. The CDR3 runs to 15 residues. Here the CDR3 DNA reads TGTGCCAGCAGTGAGGGGGGAGGAAGCGGAGACATTCAGTACTTC. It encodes CASSEGGGSGDIQYF. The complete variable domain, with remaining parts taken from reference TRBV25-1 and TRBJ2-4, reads EADIYQTPRYLVIGTGKKITLECSQTMGHDKMYWYQQDPGMELHLIHYSYGVNSTEKGDLSSESTVSRIRTEHFPLTLESARPSHTSQYLCASSEGGGSGDIQYFGAGTRLSVL.

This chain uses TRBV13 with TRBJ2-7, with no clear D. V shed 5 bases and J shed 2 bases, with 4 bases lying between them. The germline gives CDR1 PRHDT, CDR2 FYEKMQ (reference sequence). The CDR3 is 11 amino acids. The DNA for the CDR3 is TGTGCCAGCAGCCTGACCTACGAGCAGTACTTC. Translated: CASSLTYEQYF.

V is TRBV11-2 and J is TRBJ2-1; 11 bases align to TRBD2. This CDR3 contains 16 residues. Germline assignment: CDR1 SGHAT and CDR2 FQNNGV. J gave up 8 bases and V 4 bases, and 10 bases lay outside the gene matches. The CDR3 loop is CASSSGTSGVTDEQFF. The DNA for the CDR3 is TGTGCCAGCAGCTCCGGGACTAGCGGCGTCACAGATGAGCAGTTCTTC.

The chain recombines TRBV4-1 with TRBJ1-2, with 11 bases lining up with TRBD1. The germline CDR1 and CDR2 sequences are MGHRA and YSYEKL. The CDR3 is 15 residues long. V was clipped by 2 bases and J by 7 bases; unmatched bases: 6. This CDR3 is CASSQNRDRGTGYTF. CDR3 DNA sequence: TGCGCCAGCAGCCAAAACCGGGACAGGGGGACTGGCTACACCTTC.

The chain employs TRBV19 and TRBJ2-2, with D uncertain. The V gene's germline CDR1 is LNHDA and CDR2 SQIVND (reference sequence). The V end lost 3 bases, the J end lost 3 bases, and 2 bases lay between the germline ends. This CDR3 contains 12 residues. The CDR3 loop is CASSMHTGELFF. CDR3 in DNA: TGTGCCAGTAGTATGCACACCGGGGAGCTGTTTTTT.

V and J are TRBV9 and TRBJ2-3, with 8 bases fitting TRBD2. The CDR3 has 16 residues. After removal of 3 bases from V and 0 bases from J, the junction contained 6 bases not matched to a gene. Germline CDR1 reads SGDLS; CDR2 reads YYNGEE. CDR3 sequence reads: CASSARGGTSTDTQYF. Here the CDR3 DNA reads TGTGCCAGCAGCGCCCGCGGGGGGACTAGCACAGATACGCAGTATTTT.

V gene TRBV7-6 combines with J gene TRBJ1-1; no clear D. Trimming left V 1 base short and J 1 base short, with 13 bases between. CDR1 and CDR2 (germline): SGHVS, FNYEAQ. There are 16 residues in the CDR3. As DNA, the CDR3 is TGTGCCAGCAGCTTAGTATCGATCCTTGAGAACACTGAAGCTTTCTTT. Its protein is CASSLVSILENTEAFF.

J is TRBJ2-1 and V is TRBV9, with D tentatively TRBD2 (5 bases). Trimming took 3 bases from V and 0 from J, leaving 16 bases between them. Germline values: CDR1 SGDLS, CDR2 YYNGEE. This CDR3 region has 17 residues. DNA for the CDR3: TGTGCCAGCAGCGACTCCGGGAAAAAAAGCTCCTACAATGAGCAGTTCTTC. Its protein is CASSDSGKKSSYNEQFF.

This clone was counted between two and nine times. As DNA, the CDR3 is TGTGCCAGTAGCTGGGACAGGGGCCTGAACACTGAAGCTTTCTTT. Translation gives CASSWDRGLNTEAFF. This chain uses TRBV19 with TRBJ1-1; 10 nucleotides line up with TRBD1. V lost 6 bases and J lost 0; bases outside the gene matches: 4. Germline V gene data show CDR1 as LNHDA and CDR2 as SQIVND (reference sequence). The length of the CDR3 is 15 residues.

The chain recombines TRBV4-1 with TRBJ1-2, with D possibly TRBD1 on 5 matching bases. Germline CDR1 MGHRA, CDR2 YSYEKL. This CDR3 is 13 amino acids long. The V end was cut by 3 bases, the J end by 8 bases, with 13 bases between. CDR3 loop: CASSQLTAQGYTF. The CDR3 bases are TGCGCCAGCAGCCAGTTGACAGCACAAGGCTACACCTTC.

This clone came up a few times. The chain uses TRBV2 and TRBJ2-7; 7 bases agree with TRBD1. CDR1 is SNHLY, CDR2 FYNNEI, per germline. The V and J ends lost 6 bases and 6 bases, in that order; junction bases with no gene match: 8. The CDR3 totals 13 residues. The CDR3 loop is CASRGQVGGEQYF. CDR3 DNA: TGTGCCAGCAGAGGACAGGTGGGTGGCGAGCAGTACTTC. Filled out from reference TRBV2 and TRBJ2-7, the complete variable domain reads EPEVTQTPSHQVTQMGQEVILRCVPISNHLYFYWYRQILGQKVEFLVSFYNNEISEKSEIFDDQFSVERPDGSNFTLKIRSTKLEDSAMYFCASRGQVGGEQYFGPGTRLTVT.